These 17 T cell receptor beta chains were sequenced from one sample in a study of neurological immune-mediated disorders. Using its own MiXCR run on the 5' RACE reads, TCRdb lists one record per CDR3 protein. The sample records about 74,000 distinct CDR3 sequences, roughly 5% being singletons. Sequenced: PBMCs. The receptors stem from a man younger than 35 with multiple sclerosis.

This clonotype was found many times. The V and J genes are TRBV5-6 and TRBJ2-3; 15 bases agree with TRBD2. Trimming removed 3 bases from V and 6 bases from J; junction bases left unmatched: 2. Per the germline V gene, CDR1 is SGHDT and CDR2 is YYEEEE. This CDR3 is built from 15 residues. The CDR3 here is CASSSGTSGGDTQYF. The CDR3 DNA reads TGTGCCAGCAGCTCGGGGACTAGCGGGGGGGATACGCAGTATTTT. Full variable domain (rest looked up from reference TRBV5-6 and TRBJ2-3): DAGVTQSPTHLIKTRGQQVTLRCSPKSGHDTVSWYQQALGQGPQFIFQYYEEEERQRGNFPDRFSGHQFPNYSSELNVNALLLGDSALYLCASSSGTSGGDTQYFGPGTRLTVL.

This clonotype was counted at least ten times. V and J are TRBV4-2 and TRBJ1-1; possible D gene TRBD1, 5 bases. This CDR3 spans 13 amino acids. The germline V gene has CDR1 LGHNA and CDR2 YNFKEQ. The V end was cut by 0 bases, the J end by 11 bases, with 13 bases between. The CDR3 region is CASSQERGLGAFF. CDR3 coding DNA: TGTGCCAGCAGCCAAGAAAGGGGCCTGGGGGCTTTCTTT.

There are many counts of this clonotype. The V gene is TRBV6-2 or TRBV6-3, the J gene TRBJ1-1; TRBD1 matches at 9 bases. Germline assignment: CDR1 MNHEY and CDR2 SVGEGT. CDR3 size: 16 residues. V shed 4 bases, J shed 0 bases, and the junction held 6 bases outside the gene matches. The CDR3 spells CASSFSGTGLNTEAFF. In DNA form, the CDR3 reads TGTGCCAGCAGTTTCTCCGGGACAGGGTTGAACACTGAAGCTTTCTTT.

This clonotype was found a few times. The germline gene is not matched at one end of the junction; a read error may be the cause. The V call is TRBV10-3, the J call TRBJ1-3; TRBD1 is a possible D gene (5 bases). Germline assignment: CDR1 ENHRY and CDR2 SYGVKD. The CDR3 is made up of 18 amino acids. CDR3 sequence reads: CAIRETTPSGGVGKTIYF. CDR3 bases: TGTGCCATCAGGGAAACCACCCCGTCCGGGGGGGTTGGAAAAACCATATATTTT.

This clonotype was detected many times. The chain recombines TRBV10-2 with TRBJ2-2; D not resolved. Germline CDR1 WSHSY, CDR2 SAAADI. V lost 1 base, J lost 7 bases, and 7 bases lay in between. This CDR3 is 13 amino acids long. The CDR3 protein is CASSEFPVGELFF. The CDR3 nucleotides read TGCGCCAGCAGTGAGTTTCCGGTCGGGGAGCTGTTTTTT.

There are many counts of this clonotype. This chain joins TRBV9 and TRBJ2-1, with 9 bases fitting TRBD2. V dropped 0 bases and J dropped 5; count of bases not matched to a gene: 3. This CDR3 spans 15 amino acids. The germline CDR1 and CDR2 sequences are SGDLS and YYNGEE. CDR3 sequence reads: CASSVGLAVNNEQFF. CDR3 coding DNA: TGTGCCAGCAGCGTAGGACTAGCGGTTAACAATGAGCAGTTCTTC.

The chain is built from TRBV7-6 and TRBJ2-5, with D possibly matching TRBD2 (7 bases). Trimming removed 5 bases from V and 0 bases from J, with 19 bases in between. The CDR3 sequence is 17 residues long. Germline lookup yields CDR1 SGHVS and CDR2 FNYEAQ. CDR3 DNA: TGTGCCAGCAGCCTCCTAGAGCGGGACACTAACCAAGAGACCCAGTACTTC. Its protein is CASSLLERDTNQETQYF.

The chain links TRBV29-1 to TRBJ1-2; no clear D gene. Germline lookup yields CDR1 SQVTM and CDR2 ANQGSEA. CDR3 size: 10 residues. The V gene lost 8 bases and the J gene lost 8 bases, with 12 bases spanning the gap. The CDR3 region has the DNA TGCAGCCTCTGGGAGGGAGGCTACACCTTC. Translated: CSLWEGGYTF.

This clonotype appeared many times. Because the CDR3's place on the DNA is in doubt, the DNA is left out and the CDR3 is given as listed by TCRdb. The rearrangement uses TRBV5-1 and TRBJ1-2; the D call TRBD1 from the table was never checked on the DNA. Germline V lookup: CDR1 SGHRS, CDR2 YFSETQ. The CDR3 spans 13 residues, counting both ends. The CDR3 here is CASSLAFGAGYTF.

This clonotype showed up just once. This may come from a read error, since a much larger clone is one base off. The chain links TRBV28 to TRBJ2-7; D is ambiguous. The CDR3 has 12 residues. The germline V gene encodes CDR1 MDHEN and CDR2 SYDVKM. For the CDR3, the DNA is TGTGCCAGCAGTCTAACCCGCTCCGAGCGGTACTTC. This gives the protein CASSLTRSERYF.

This clonotype was detected many times. J is TRBJ2-1 and V is TRBV5-1; 11 bases fit TRBD2. V trimming: 0 bases; J trimming: 8 bases; junction bases outside the gene matches: 10. CDR3 length: 17 amino acids. Germline V CDR1 and CDR2: SGHRS, YFSETQ. CDR3 residues: CASSLASTSGTLDEQFF. DNA for the CDR3: TGCGCCAGCAGCTTGGCCTCGACTAGCGGGACCCTAGATGAGCAGTTCTTC.

This clonotype was counted at least ten times. CDR3 sequence reads: CSARRRVRDTYNEQFF. CDR3 in DNA: TGCAGTGCCCGACGGAGGGTCAGGGACACTTACAATGAGCAGTTCTTC. The chain links TRBV20-1 to TRBJ2-1, with D possibly being TRBD1 or TRBD2 (6 bases each). Germline CDR1 is DFQATT and CDR2 is SNEGSKA (reference sequence). V was cut by 6 bases and J by 4 bases, with 22 bases left in between. The CDR3 is made up of 16 amino acids.

This clonotype was observed many times. The genes are TRBV5-1 and TRBJ2-6, with D hard to call. There are 14 residues in the CDR3. Germline V gene sequence: CDR1 SGHRS, CDR2 YFSETQ. Trimming cost V 3 bases and J 4 bases, with 8 bases left between them. CDR3 nucleotides: TGCGCCAGCAGCTCCCCGCCGGGGGCCAACGTCCTGACTTTC. This encodes CASSSPPGANVLTF.

This clonotype was detected a few times. V gene TRBV20-1 combines with J gene TRBJ1-4; D remains unclear. Per the germline V gene, CDR1 is DFQATT and CDR2 is SNEGSKA (reference sequence). Trimming took 1 base from V and 8 from J, leaving 11 bases between them. This CDR3 has 13 amino acids. DNA of the CDR3: TGCAGTGCTAGAGGAGAAAGAAAGGAAAAACTGTTTTTT. It is translated as CSARGERKEKLFF.

In this sample, this clonotype turned up many times. This sequence joins TRBV9 and TRBJ2-5; TRBD2 aligns across 10 bases. From germline, CDR1 is SGDLS and CDR2 YYNGEE. There are 14 residues in the CDR3. Losses at the gene ends were 3 bases for V and 2 bases for J; bases not matched to a gene: 1. The CDR3 sequence is CASSATSGQETQYF. CDR3 in DNA: TGTGCCAGCAGCGCGACTAGCGGGCAAGAGACCCAGTACTTC.

This clonotype was counted at least ten times. CDR3 nucleotide sequence: TGTGCCAGCAGCTTACAGGTTAGCTTCTACGAGCAGTACTTC. Residues: CASSLQVSFYEQYF. This chain connects TRBV11-2 to TRBJ2-7, with D unclear. Trimming cost V 2 bases and J 3 bases, with 11 bases left between them. Germline V lookup: CDR1 SGHAT, CDR2 FQNNGV. The CDR3 consists of 14 residues.

Ten or more counts support this clonotype. This chain uses TRBV6-2 or TRBV6-3 with TRBJ2-3; 9 bases match TRBD1. The trim removed 4 bases at V and 2 bases at J, leaving 1 base unmatched. The CDR3 has 14 amino acids. Germline lookup yields CDR1 MNHEY and CDR2 SVGEGT. CDR3 region: CASSWDRATDTQYF. The CDR3 DNA reads TGTGCCAGCAGTTGGGACAGGGCCACAGATACGCAGTATTTT.